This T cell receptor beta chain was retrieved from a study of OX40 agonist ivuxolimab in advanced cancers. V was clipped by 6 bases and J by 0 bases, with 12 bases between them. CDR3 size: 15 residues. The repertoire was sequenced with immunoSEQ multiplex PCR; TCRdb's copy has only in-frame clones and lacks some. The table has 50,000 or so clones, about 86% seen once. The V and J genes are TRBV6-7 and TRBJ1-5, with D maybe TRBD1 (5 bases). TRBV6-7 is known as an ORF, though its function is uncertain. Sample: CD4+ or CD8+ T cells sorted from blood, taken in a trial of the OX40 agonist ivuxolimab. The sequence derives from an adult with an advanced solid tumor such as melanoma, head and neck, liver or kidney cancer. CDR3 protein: CASRPGGGSNQPQHF. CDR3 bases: TGTGCCAGCAGACCCGGGGGGGGTAGCAATCAGCCCCAGCATTTT.